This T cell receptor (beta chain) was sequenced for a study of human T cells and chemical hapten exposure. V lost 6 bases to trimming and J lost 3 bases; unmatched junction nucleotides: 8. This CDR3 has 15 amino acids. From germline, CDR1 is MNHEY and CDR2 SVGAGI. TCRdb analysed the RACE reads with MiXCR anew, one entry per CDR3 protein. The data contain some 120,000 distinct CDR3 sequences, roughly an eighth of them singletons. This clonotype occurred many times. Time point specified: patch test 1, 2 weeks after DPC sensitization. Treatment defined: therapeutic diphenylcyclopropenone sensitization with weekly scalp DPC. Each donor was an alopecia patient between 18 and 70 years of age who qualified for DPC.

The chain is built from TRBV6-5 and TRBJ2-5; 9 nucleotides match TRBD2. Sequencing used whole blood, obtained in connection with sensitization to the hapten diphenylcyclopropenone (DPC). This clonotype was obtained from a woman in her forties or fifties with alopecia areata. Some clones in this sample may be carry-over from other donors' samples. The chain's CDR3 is CASSGLGLAKETQYF. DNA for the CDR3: TGTGCCAGCAGCGGCCTGGGACTAGCTAAAGAGACCCAGTACTTC.